What follows are 23 T cell receptor beta chains derived from one specimen sequenced in a study of response to subunit inactivated influenza vaccine. TCRdb re-analysed the RT-PCR reads in MiXCR, keeping a single row per CDR3 protein. The table lists some 500,000 distinct CDR3 sequences, roughly 13% of them singletons. Specimen: PBMCs from blood, collected more than 35 days after vaccination. The receptor set was obtained from a man aged 45-60 years who received an inactivated influenza vaccine.

This clonotype was counted between two and nine times. The chain carries TRBV20-1 and TRBJ2-7; a weak D match, TRBD1 (5 bases). Trimming cost V 0 bases and J 3 bases, with 12 bases left between them. CDR1 and CDR2 from the germline V gene are DFQATT and SNEGSKA (reference sequence). CDR3 length: 14 amino acids. CDR3 protein: CSARDLVQGYEQYF. CDR3 nucleotides: TGCAGTGCTAGAGATCTTGTGCAGGGCTACGAGCAGTACTTC.

The rearrangement uses TRBV5-6 and TRBJ2-7, with TRBD2 identical over 11 bases. The germline V gene has CDR1 SGHDT and CDR2 YYEEEE. V shed 4 bases, J shed 7 bases, and the junction held 4 bases outside the gene matches. The CDR3 spans 13 residues. Here the CDR3 reads CASSPWTSGEQYF. As DNA, the CDR3 is TGTGCCAGCAGCCCCTGGACTAGCGGGGAGCAGTACTTC.

V and J are TRBV6-1 and TRBJ2-7; 9 bases match TRBD1. From germline, CDR1 is MNHNS and CDR2 SASEGT. V was pared by 11 bases and J by 3 bases, with 8 bases of the junction left unmatched. This CDR3 comprises 13 residues. The chain's CDR3 is CAVSDRGIYEQYF. CDR3 DNA sequence: TGTGCCGTTTCCGACAGGGGGATCTACGAGCAGTACTTC.

V and J are TRBV2 and TRBJ1-2; the match to TRBD1 covers 8 bases. The germline CDR1 and CDR2 sequences are SNHLY and FYNNEI. With 7 bases clipped from V and 4 bases from J, the junction kept 5 bases outside the gene matches. This CDR3 comprises 13 residues. CDR3 in DNA: TGTGCCAGCACTTTGGACAGGGCCTATGGCTACACCTTC. Its protein product is CASTLDRAYGYTF.

J is TRBJ2-3 and V is TRBV10-2; D is tentatively TRBD1 or TRBD2 (6 bases each). This CDR3 is 15 amino acids long. Germline lookup yields CDR1 WSHSY and CDR2 SAAADI. The V end lost 6 bases, the J end lost 3 bases, and 16 bases lay between the germline ends. CDR3 coding DNA: TGCGCCAGCAGAAGGGGGGTAGCAGGAACAGATACGCAGTATTTT. Translated: CASRRGVAGTDTQYF.

The chain uses TRBV24-1 and TRBJ2-7; tentative D call: TRBD1 (5 bases). The germline V gene encodes CDR1 KGHDR and CDR2 SFDVKD. The CDR3 has 16 residues. V lost 4 bases to trimming and J lost 3 bases, with 18 bases between them. This CDR3 is CATSDRGQGWYYEQYF. CDR3 bases: TGTGCCACCAGTGACCGCGGACAAGGGTGGTACTACGAGCAGTACTTC.

This clonotype was observed a handful of times. CDR3 DNA: TGTGCCAGCAGCTTAGCGATGACTAGCAGATACAATGAGCAGTTCTTC. It encodes CASSLAMTSRYNEQFF. J is TRBJ2-1 and V is TRBV7-2, with TRBD2 matching 7 bases. Germline V lookup: CDR1 SGHTA, CDR2 FQGNSA. Germline trimming cut 0 bases from V and 4 bases from J; bases unmatched to any gene: 6. The CDR3 covers 16 residues.

Only a few counts were recorded for this clonotype. This chain joins TRBV7-2 and TRBJ2-7; 9 nucleotides line up with TRBD1. Germline V CDR1 and CDR2: SGHTA, FQGNSA. The CDR3 sequence is 16 residues long. V shed 4 bases and J 1 base; nucleotides not matched to a gene: 8. CDR3 region: CASSSQNRGRSYEQYF. In DNA, the CDR3 is TGTGCCAGCAGCTCTCAAAACAGGGGGCGATCCTACGAGCAGTACTTC.

There are a few counts of this clonotype. J is TRBJ2-1 and V is TRBV12-3 or TRBV12-4; TRBD2 matches at 11 bases. The CDR3 totals 15 residues. Trimming took 6 bases from V and 2 from J; bases not matched to a gene: 3. The CDR3 DNA is TGTGCCAGCAGACTAGCGGGGGCCCCCTACAATGAGCAGTTCTTC. The encoded protein is CASRLAGAPYNEQFF.

This clonotype was counted between two and nine times. The chain combines TRBV24-1 with TRBJ2-1; D gene uncertain. V lost 4 bases and J lost 5, with 5 bases in between. This CDR3 contains 12 residues. CDR1 is KGHDR and CDR2 is SFDVKD in the germline V gene. The CDR3 DNA follows: TGTGCCACCAGTGAAGCAAACAATGAGCAGTTCTTC. As protein: CATSEANNEQFF.

The chain combines TRBV11-2 with TRBJ2-4; unclear D gene. Germline values: CDR1 SGHAT, CDR2 FQNNGV. The CDR3 is 18 residues long. Trimming took off 5 bases at V and 0 bases at J, with 20 bases between the two ends. In nucleotides, the CDR3 is TGTGCCAGCAGCACGGACCCGTTGGGCTATCTAGCCAAAAACATTCAGTACTTC. It is translated as CASSTDPLGYLAKNIQYF.

The rearrangement uses TRBV11-2 and TRBJ1-2; the D gene is possibly TRBD1 (5 bases). The CDR3 runs to 15 residues. Trimming pared 5 bases from V and 8 bases from J, leaving 21 bases between. Germline CDR1 reads SGHAT; CDR2 reads FQNNGV. CDR3 sequence (DNA): TGTGCCAGCAGCCCGAACAACCGGGACCCGGGGGGCTACACCTTC. Residues: CASSPNNRDPGGYTF.

The sample holds a few counts of this clonotype. The rearrangement links TRBV12-3 or TRBV12-4 to TRBJ2-1; 9 positions agree with TRBD2. This CDR3 has 13 residues. V shed 4 bases and J 11 bases; nucleotides not matched to a gene: 6. This CDR3 reads CASSSSGGPQQFF. In DNA form, the CDR3 reads TGTGCCAGCAGTTCCAGCGGGGGGCCTCAGCAGTTCTTC.

This clonotype was observed a handful of times. The chain links TRBV11-2 to TRBJ2-2; D perhaps matches TRBD1 (6 bases). V was shortened by 4 bases and J by 5 bases, with 14 bases between the two germline ends. The CDR3 runs to 15 residues. CDR1 and CDR2 from the germline V gene are SGHAT and FQNNGV. The CDR3 reads CASSSRDKATGELFF. The DNA for the CDR3 is TGTGCCAGCAGCTCACGGGACAAGGCGACCGGGGAGCTGTTTTTT.

The V call is TRBV5-4, the J call TRBJ2-6, with a tentative D call TRBD2 (5 bases). Germline CDR1 reads SGHNT; CDR2 reads YYREEE (reference sequence). Trimming took 3 bases from V and 1 from J, leaving 11 bases between them. The CDR3 spans 16 residues. The CDR3 DNA reads as TGTGCCAGCAGCTCTCTCGGGGTATCTGGGGCCAACGTCCTGACTTTC. Translation gives CASSSLGVSGANVLTF.

The sample holds many counts of this clonotype. This chain joins TRBV20-1 and TRBJ1-4, with D uncertain. V was clipped by 2 bases and J by 8 bases, with 12 bases between them. Germline CDR1 and CDR2: DFQATT and SNEGSKA (reference sequence). CDR3 length: 13 residues. CDR3 residues: CSARRSSKEKLFF. CDR3 bases: TGCAGTGCTAGACGATCCTCCAAGGAAAAACTGTTTTTT.

The sample holds many counts of this clonotype. The chain uses TRBV19 and TRBJ2-2, with TRBD1 identical over 10 bases. The CDR3 length is 15 residues. The V gene end was trimmed by 5 bases and the J gene end by 4 bases; junction bases not matched to a gene: 4. The V gene's germline CDR1 is LNHDA and CDR2 SQIVND (reference sequence). The CDR3 DNA follows: TGTGCCAGTAGTGACAGGGGGCTCGTCACCGGGGAGCTGTTTTTT. It is translated as CASSDRGLVTGELFF.

The rearrangement links TRBV20-1 to TRBJ1-5, with D possibly TRBD1 on 5 matching bases. V was cut by 0 bases and J by 6 bases, with 18 bases left in between. Germline assignment: CDR1 DFQATT and CDR2 SNEGSKA (reference sequence). This CDR3 comprises 16 residues. The CDR3 region has the DNA TGCAGTGCTAGAGATCGGTCGGCAGGGTCAGGTCAGCCCCAGCATTTT. Translating it yields CSARDRSAGSGQPQHF.

This clonotype turned up a few times. The chain carries TRBV20-1 and TRBJ1-5, with 9 bases lining up with TRBD1. Germline V gives CDR1 DFQATT, CDR2 SNEGSKA (reference sequence). This CDR3 comprises 15 residues. The V segment lost 4 bases and the J segment 9 bases; nucleotides outside the gene matches: 13. The CDR3 region is CSATGQGLARLPQHF. CDR3 coding DNA: TGCAGTGCTACGGGACAGGGTCTAGCAAGGCTGCCCCAGCATTTT.

The CDR3 is CASSVELNTDTQYF. CDR3 nucleotide sequence: TGTGCCAGCAGCGTAGAGTTGAACACAGATACGCAGTATTTT. The chain has TRBV9 and TRBJ2-3, with D unresolved. The V gene lost 0 bases and the J gene lost 2 bases, with 7 bases spanning the gap. CDR1 SGDLS and CDR2 YYNGEE come from the germline V gene. The CDR3 totals 14 residues.

The chain combines TRBV7-2 with TRBJ2-2; 8 bases map to TRBD2. The V segment lost 5 bases and the J segment 6 bases; nucleotides outside the gene matches: 5. CDR1 is SGHTA and CDR2 is FQGNSA in the germline V gene. CDR3 size: 14 residues. The CDR3, as DNA: TGTGCCAGCAGCCAAGCGGGAGTCTCCGGGGAGCTGTTTTTT. The encoded protein is CASSQAGVSGELFF. Using reference TRBV7-2 and TRBJ2-2 for the parts outside the CDR3, the full variable domain is GAGVSQSPSNKVTEKGKDVELRCDPISGHTALYWYRQSLGQGLEFLIYFQGNSAPDKSGLPSDRFSAERTGGSVSTLTIQRTQQEDSAVYLCASSQAGVSGELFFGEGSRLTVL.

This clonotype was recorded a few times. The rearrangement links TRBV7-9 to TRBJ2-2; 7 nucleotides align to TRBD1. Germline V gene sequence: CDR1 SEHNR, CDR2 FQNEAQ (reference sequence). The V and J ends lost 2 bases and 4 bases, in that order; junction bases with no gene match: 4. The CDR3 sequence is 15 residues long. CDR3 residues: CASSLMGQLTGELFF. The CDR3 DNA follows: TGTGCCAGCAGCTTAATGGGACAGCTCACCGGGGAGCTGTTTTTT. The variable domain in full, with the rest retrieved from reference TRBV7-9 and TRBJ2-2, is DTGVSQNPRHKITKRGQNVTFRCDPISEHNRLYWYRQTLGQGPEFLTYFQNEAQLEKSRLLSDRFSAERPKGSFSTLEIQRTEQGDSAMYLCASSLMGQLTGELFFGEGSRLTVL.

As regards this clonotype: One end of the junction does not line up with germline, which may come from a read error. The genes are TRBV7-2 and TRBJ1-2; maybe TRBD1 (6 bases). Germline assignment: CDR1 SGHTA and CDR2 FQGNSA. The CDR3 sequence is 14 residues long. CDR3 in amino acids: CACSLLAGVDGYTF. The CDR3 bases are TGTGCCTGCAGCTTATTGGCAGGGGTTGATGGCTACACCTTC.